The rows below give T cell receptor beta chains drawn from one sample of a study of blood T cells in healthy people across ages. TCRdb used MiXCR to reprocess the 5' RACE reads, holding one entry per CDR3 protein. This sample yields hundreds of thousands of distinct CDR3 sequences, of which 45% to 50% are seen a single time; under 35% belongs to the top ten. What was sequenced was blood. The receptors shown here come from a woman aged 60-75 years in good health. Both conserved end residues are part of each CDR3. Each record gives: J gene, D gene, V gene, CDR3 length, clone size, CDR3 DNA, CDR3 protein. A D gene is named only where the DNA matches it firmly. The size entry is marked missing in some rows and otherwise reads once, few, many or a size class.

j_gene: TRBJ2-5; d_gene: -; v_gene: TRBV28; len: 14; abundance: few; CDR3nt: TGTGCCAGCAGTGTGTCAGTCGCCCAAGAGACCCAGTACTTC; CDR3aa: CASSVSVAQETQYF
j_gene: TRBJ2-7; d_gene: -; v_gene: TRBV25-1; len: 15; abundance: -; CDR3nt: TGTGCCAGCAGCCCGCGGGGCAGGGTCCCCTACGAGCAGTACTTC; CDR3aa: CASSPRGRVPYEQYF
j_gene: TRBJ2-5; d_gene: TRBD1; v_gene: TRBV11-2; len: 23; abundance: once; CDR3nt: TGTGCCAGCAGCTTCGGGTCGTTCTCCGGGACAGGCAACTTTGGGACCTTGAATATTGAGCAGTACTTC; CDR3aa: CASSFGSFSGTGNFGTLNIEQYF
j_gene: TRBJ2-5; d_gene: TRBD2; v_gene: TRBV7-2; len: 14; abundance: -; CDR3nt: TGTGCCAGCAGGCCAGCCCCGGGAGGGGAGACCCAGTACTTC; CDR3aa: CASRPAPGGETQYF
j_gene: TRBJ2-2; d_gene: TRBD1; v_gene: TRBV25-1; len: 16; abundance: -; CDR3nt: TGTGCCAGCAGAACCCCAGGCGGACAGGGGACCGGGGAGCTGTTTTTT; CDR3aa: CASRTPGGQGTGELFF
j_gene: TRBJ2-7; d_gene: -; v_gene: TRBV20-1; len: 15; abundance: -; CDR3nt: TGCAGTGCTAGAGATGGAGGACGGCAGAACTACGAGCAGTACTTC; CDR3aa: CSARDGGRQNYEQYF
j_gene: TRBJ2-7; d_gene: -; v_gene: TRBV3-1; len: 14; abundance: -; CDR3nt: TGTGCCAGCAGCGACGGGGGCCCGACGGGGGAGCAGTACTTC; CDR3aa: CASSDGGPTGEQYF
j_gene: TRBJ1-1; d_gene: -; v_gene: TRBV10-3; len: 13; abundance: -; CDR3nt: TGTGCCATCAGGCATCCAGGAAACACTGAAGCTTTCTTT; CDR3aa: CAIRHPGNTEAFF
j_gene: TRBJ2-7; d_gene: -; v_gene: TRBV5-1; len: 15; abundance: -; CDR3nt: TGCGCCAGCAGACAGACACCAGGGGAGGGCTACGAGCAGTACTTC; CDR3aa: CASRQTPGEGYEQYF
j_gene: TRBJ2-1; d_gene: TRBD2; v_gene: TRBV4-2; len: 15; abundance: few; CDR3nt: TGTGCCAGCAGCCTCCGGCGGGAGCTGAACAATGAGCAGTTCTTC; CDR3aa: CASSLRRELNNEQFF